These 26 T cell receptor beta chains share one sample of origin, sequenced in a study of early T cells in non-severe SARS-CoV-2 infection. Using its own MiXCR run on the 5' RACE reads, TCRdb lists one record per CDR3 protein. Of about 60,000 distinct CDR3 sequences listed, roughly 5.3% are singletons. Sequenced: whole blood. The receptor source for this set is an adult who was a healthcare worker with PCR-confirmed SARS-CoV-2 infection or an uninfected control (not recorded which).

The chain combines TRBV11-2 with TRBJ2-3; TRBD2 matches 8 bases. Germline CDR1 SGHAT, CDR2 FQNNGV. The length of the CDR3 is 15 residues. J lost 7 bases, V lost 6 bases, and 12 bases had no gene match. The CDR3 spells CASSRSGADENTQYF. CDR3 sequence (DNA): TGTGCCAGCAGTCGTAGCGGGGCCGACGAGAATACGCAGTATTTT.

This clonotype showed up many times. The junction differs from germline at one of its ends, possibly a read error. V and J are TRBV5-6 and TRBJ1-2, with D tentatively TRBD1 (5 bases). Germline V gene data show CDR1 as SGHDT and CDR2 as YYEEEE. The CDR3 spans 12 residues. CDR3 nucleotides: TGTGCCAGCCGCTTGCAGGGAGGGGGCTACACCTTC. Translation: CASRLQGGGYTF.

This clonotype has just a few counts. The V gene is TRBV9, the J gene TRBJ2-6; 8 nucleotides align to TRBD1. V was clipped by 4 bases and J by 2 bases; unmatched bases: 11. The V gene's germline CDR1 is SGDLS and CDR2 YYNGEE. The CDR3 is made up of 18 amino acids. CDR3 residues: CASSPEGQGAAGANVLTF. Here the CDR3 DNA reads TGTGCCAGCAGCCCGGAAGGGCAGGGGGCTGCTGGGGCCAACGTCCTGACTTTC.

This clonotype appeared a few times. The rearrangement joins TRBV4-1 to TRBJ2-2, with D possibly matching TRBD1 (8 bases). Germline lookup yields CDR1 MGHRA and CDR2 YSYEKL. V was trimmed by 1 base and J by 7 bases, leaving 13 bases between them. This CDR3 contains 15 residues. The CDR3 loop is CASSQADREGGELFF. The CDR3 bases are TGCGCCAGCAGCCAAGCGGACAGGGAGGGCGGGGAGCTGTTTTTT.

V usage is TRBV6-2 or TRBV6-3 and J usage is TRBJ2-7, with no clear D. The CDR3 consists of 13 residues. Trimming left V 5 bases short and J 1 base short, with 9 bases between. Germline lookup yields CDR1 MNHEY and CDR2 SVGEGT. CDR3 sequence: CASSRALSYEQYF. The CDR3, as DNA: TGTGCCAGCAGTCGGGCTCTGTCCTACGAGCAGTACTTC.

This clonotype was counted ten times or more. The rearrangement links TRBV7-9 to TRBJ2-5; 9 bases are a match to TRBD2. V was clipped by 4 bases and J by 5 bases; unmatched bases: 8. Looked up from germline, CDR1 is SEHNR and CDR2 is FQNEAQ (reference sequence). The CDR3 consists of 15 residues. The CDR3 region has the DNA TGTGCCAGCAGCTCGGTAGCGGGAGCGGGGGAGACCCAGTACTTC. This encodes CASSSVAGAGETQYF.

This clonotype was recorded many times. V is TRBV6-1 and J is TRBJ1-5; TRBD1 matches at 8 bases. J lost 2 bases, V lost 5 bases, and 5 bases had no gene match. The length of the CDR3 is 15 residues. CDR1 is MNHNS, CDR2 SASEGT, per germline. Here the CDR3 DNA reads TGTGCCAGCAGTCGACAGGGGATGGGCAATCAGCCCCAGCATTTT. Encoded protein: CASSRQGMGNQPQHF.

This clonotype was observed many times. The gene calls are TRBV5-1 and TRBJ2-1; D not certain. This CDR3 is 13 amino acids long. Germline values: CDR1 SGHRS, CDR2 YFSETQ. V was pared by 1 base and J by 2 bases, with 4 bases between. The CDR3 is CASSLPPYNEQFF. CDR3 DNA: TGCGCCAGCAGCTTGCCACCCTACAATGAGCAGTTCTTC.

This clonotype occurred many times. V is TRBV7-8 and J is TRBJ2-7; TRBD2 matches 7 bases. The V gene's germline CDR1 is SGHVS and CDR2 FQNEAQ. V gave up 5 bases and J gave up 0 bases; unmatched junction bases: 10. The CDR3 extends over 16 amino acids. CDR3 nucleotides: TGTGCCAGCAGCCCTCCTGGGAGGGAGAACTCCTACGAGCAGTACTTC. Residues: CASSPPGRENSYEQYF.

Ten or more counts support this clonotype. This rearrangement joins TRBV6-1 to TRBJ1-1; the D is unclear. Trimming pared 4 bases from V and 4 bases from J, leaving 10 bases between. The CDR3 spans 13 residues. CDR1 and CDR2 (germline): MNHNS, SASEGT. The CDR3 nucleotides are TGTGCCAGCAGTGTCTCCGGTAGCACTGAAGCTTTCTTT. This encodes CASSVSGSTEAFF.

This clonotype was counted at least ten times. This chain joins TRBV10-1 and TRBJ2-7; 7 nucleotides line up with TRBD1. V lost 0 bases and J lost 0; bases outside the gene matches: 2. Germline loops: CDR1 WNHNN, CDR2 SYGVQD (reference sequence). The length of the CDR3 is 15 residues. CDR3 sequence reads: CASSESNRGSYEQYF. CDR3 nucleotide sequence: TGCGCCAGCAGTGAGTCGAACAGGGGCTCCTACGAGCAGTACTTC.

This clonotype has a handful of counts. The chain recombines TRBV10-3 with TRBJ2-1, with D perhaps TRBD1 (5 bases). This CDR3 has 16 residues. The V end was cut by 2 bases, the J end by 3 bases, with 14 bases between. Germline values: CDR1 ENHRY, CDR2 SYGVKD. CDR3 bases: TGTGCCATCAGTGAGCGCCCCCAGACAGACTACAATGAGCAGTTCTTC. This encodes CAISERPQTDYNEQFF.

This clonotype has a count of ten or more. The chain employs TRBV12-3 or TRBV12-4 and TRBJ2-7, with a weak D call TRBD1 (5 bases). V lost 7 bases and J lost 6, with 13 bases in between. CDR3 length equals 12 residues. The CDR3 bases are TGTGCCAGCATCGCAAAGGGGTCCGAGCAGTACTTC. Protein product: CASIAKGSEQYF.

The sample holds many counts of this clonotype. CDR3 in DNA: TGCAGTGCTAGTAGGACTAGGAAGGATACGCAGTATTTT. The encoded protein is CSASRTRKDTQYF. The chain recombines TRBV20-1 with TRBJ2-3; 7 bases are shared with TRBD2. This CDR3 is 13 amino acids long. V lost 3 bases and J lost 6; bases outside the gene matches: 6. Germline-derived CDR1 and CDR2 are DFQATT and SNEGSKA (reference sequence).

This clonotype has a handful of counts. The rearrangement uses TRBV4-1 and TRBJ2-5, with TRBD2 matching over 10 bases. The trim removed 4 bases at V and 5 bases at J, leaving 7 bases unmatched. This CDR3 is 15 amino acids long. In germline, CDR1 is MGHRA, CDR2 YSYEKL. CDR3 region: CASSLRTSGVETQYF. The CDR3 DNA follows: TGCGCCAGCAGCCTCCGCACTAGCGGGGTTGAGACCCAGTACTTC.

This clonotype was counted many times. This chain joins TRBV6-5 and TRBJ1-3; TRBD1 agrees at 7 bases. Germline CDR1 is MNHEY and CDR2 is SVGAGI. Unmatched junction bases numbered 4, after V lost 5 bases and J lost 0 bases. This CDR3 comprises 15 residues. The CDR3 DNA sequence: TGTGCCAGCAGTCTCACAGGGGACTCTGGAAACACCATATATTTT. Protein product: CASSLTGDSGNTIYF.

The chain links TRBV4-1 to TRBJ2-1; 8 bases align to TRBD2. The CDR3 runs to 16 residues. Unmatched junction bases numbered 5, after V lost 1 base and J lost 3 bases. Germline-derived CDR1 and CDR2 are MGHRA and YSYEKL. This CDR3 reads CASSQVSAGDYNEQFF. The CDR3 nucleotides read TGCGCCAGCAGCCAAGTGTCAGCGGGGGACTACAATGAGCAGTTCTTC.

The table lists this clonotype with many counts. This sequence joins TRBV7-3 and TRBJ2-7, with D maybe TRBD1 (6 bases). The CDR3 spans 13 residues. V was cut by 5 bases and J by 2 bases, with 10 bases left in between. The germline V gene has CDR1 SGHTA and CDR2 FQGTGA. The CDR3: CASSPPGAYEQYF. In nucleotides, the CDR3 is TGTGCCAGCAGCCCCCCAGGGGCCTACGAGCAGTACTTC.

Ten or more counts support this clonotype. This chain joins TRBV12-3 or TRBV12-4 and TRBJ2-2; maybe TRBD1 (6 bases). Trimming cost V 2 bases and J 4 bases, with 8 bases left between them. The CDR3 is 14 residues long. CDR3 loop: CASSLWDTTGELFF. In DNA form, the CDR3 reads TGTGCCAGCAGTTTATGGGACACCACCGGGGAGCTGTTTTTT.

This clonotype was seen ten or more times. The chain carries TRBV5-4 and TRBJ2-1, with 10 bases matching TRBD2. Germline V gene sequence: CDR1 SGHNT, CDR2 YYREEE (reference sequence). CDR3 length: 13 amino acids. The trim removed 4 bases at V and 9 bases at J, leaving 4 bases unmatched. The CDR3: CASSPGLATEQFF. CDR3 sequence (DNA): TGTGCCAGCAGCCCGGGACTAGCGACTGAGCAGTTCTTC.

In this sample, this clonotype turned up a few times. The J gene is TRBJ2-5, the V gene TRBV11-3, with 10 positions matching TRBD2. The CDR3 totals 16 residues. Per the germline V gene, CDR1 is SGHNT and CDR2 is YENEEA. V lost 5 bases, J lost 5 bases, and 11 bases stayed unmatched. CDR3 protein: CASSPGRGTSEETQYF. Here the CDR3 DNA reads TGTGCCAGCAGCCCCGGTCGGGGGACTAGCGAGGAGACCCAGTACTTC.

The chain uses TRBV29-1 and TRBJ2-7; 7 bases match TRBD1. The J segment lost 6 bases and the V segment lost 5 bases, leaving 16 bases of the junction unmatched. In germline, CDR1 is SQVTM, CDR2 ANQGSEA. This CDR3 contains 15 residues. The CDR3 spells CSVSRGTVGLGEQYF. The CDR3 DNA reads as TGCAGCGTTAGCCGAGGGACAGTTGGTTTAGGCGAGCAGTACTTC.

This clonotype has at least ten counts. The chain carries TRBV24-1 and TRBJ1-5; the D is unclear. The V gene's germline CDR1 is KGHDR and CDR2 SFDVKD. This CDR3 contains 14 residues. V was cut by 4 bases and J by 3 bases, with 9 bases left in between. The CDR3 region has the DNA TGTGCCACCAGTGACTTCGGCCTCAATCAGCCCCAGCATTTT. Its protein product is CATSDFGLNQPQHF.

V usage is TRBV3-1 and J usage is TRBJ1-6, with D possibly TRBD1 on 6 matching bases. The CDR3 sequence is 13 residues long. V was pared by 7 bases and J by 10 bases, with 14 bases between. Germline-derived CDR1 and CDR2 are LGHDT and YNNKEL (reference sequence). The CDR3 DNA reads as TGTGCCAGCACCCAGGGGTTGGGCTCACCCCTCCACTTT. Protein sequence: CASTQGLGSPLHF.

There are many counts of this clonotype. The J gene is TRBJ1-1, the V gene TRBV20-1, with D possibly TRBD1 on 5 matching bases. The CDR3 spans 16 residues. The germline V gene encodes CDR1 DFQATT and CDR2 SNEGSKA (reference sequence). Trimming took off 3 bases at V and 1 base at J, with 18 bases between the two ends. CDR3 nucleotides: TGCAGTGCTAGTCCCCCCGGGGGAGGAACGAACACTGAAGCTTTCTTT. It translates to CSASPPGGGTNTEAFF.

There are many counts of this clonotype. The chain uses TRBV6-6 and TRBJ1-1, with D uncertain. CDR3 size: 14 residues. V lost 0 bases and J lost 7, with 12 bases in between. Per the germline V gene, CDR1 is MNHNY and CDR2 is SVGAGI (reference sequence). The CDR3 spells CASSYSRVYSEAFF. In DNA, the CDR3 is TGTGCCAGCAGTTACTCGAGGGTTTACAGTGAAGCTTTCTTT.